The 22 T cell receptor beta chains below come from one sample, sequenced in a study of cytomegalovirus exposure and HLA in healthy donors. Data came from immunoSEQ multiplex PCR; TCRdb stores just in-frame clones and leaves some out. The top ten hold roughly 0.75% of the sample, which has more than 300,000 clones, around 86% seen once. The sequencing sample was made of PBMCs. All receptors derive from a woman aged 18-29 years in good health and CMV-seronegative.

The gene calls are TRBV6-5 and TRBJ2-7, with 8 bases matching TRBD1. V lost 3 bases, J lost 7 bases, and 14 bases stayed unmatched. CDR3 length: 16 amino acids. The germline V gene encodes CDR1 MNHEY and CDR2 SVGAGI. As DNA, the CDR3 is TGTGCCAGCAGTTATGCACGAGACCAGGGGGCGTGGGAGCAGTACTTC. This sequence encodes CASSYARDQGAWEQYF.

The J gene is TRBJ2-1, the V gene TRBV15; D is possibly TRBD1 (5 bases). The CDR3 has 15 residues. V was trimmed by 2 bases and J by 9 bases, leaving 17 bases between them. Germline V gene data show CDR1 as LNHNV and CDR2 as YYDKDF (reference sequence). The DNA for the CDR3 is TGTGCCACCAGCAGACCATATTCACAGGTTCGTGAGCAGTTCTTC. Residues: CATSRPYSQVREQFF. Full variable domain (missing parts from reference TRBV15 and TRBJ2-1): DAMVIQNPRYQVTQFGKPVTLSCSQTLNHNVMYWYQQKSSQAPKLLFHYYDKDFNNEADTPDNFQSRRPNTSFCFLDIRSPGLGDTAMYLCATSRPYSQVREQFFGPGTRLTVL.

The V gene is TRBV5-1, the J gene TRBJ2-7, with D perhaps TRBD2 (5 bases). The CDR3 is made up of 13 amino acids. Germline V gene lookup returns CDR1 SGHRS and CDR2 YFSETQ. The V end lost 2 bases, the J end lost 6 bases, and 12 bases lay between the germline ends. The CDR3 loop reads CASSFDPSGEQYF. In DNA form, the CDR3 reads TGCGCCAGCAGCTTCGACCCGAGCGGCGAGCAGTACTTC. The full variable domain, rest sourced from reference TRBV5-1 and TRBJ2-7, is KAGVTQTPRYLIKTRGQQVTLSCSPISGHRSVSWYQQTPGQGLQFLFEYFSETQRNKGNFPGRFSGRQFSNSRSEMNVSTLELGDSALYLCASSFDPSGEQYFGPGTRLTVT.

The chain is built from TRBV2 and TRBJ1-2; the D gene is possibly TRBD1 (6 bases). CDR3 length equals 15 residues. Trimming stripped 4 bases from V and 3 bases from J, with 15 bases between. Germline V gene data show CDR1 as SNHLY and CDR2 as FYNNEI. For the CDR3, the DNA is TGTGCCAGCAGTGCCCATAGGACAGCGGACTATGGCTACACCTTC. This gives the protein CASSAHRTADYGYTF.

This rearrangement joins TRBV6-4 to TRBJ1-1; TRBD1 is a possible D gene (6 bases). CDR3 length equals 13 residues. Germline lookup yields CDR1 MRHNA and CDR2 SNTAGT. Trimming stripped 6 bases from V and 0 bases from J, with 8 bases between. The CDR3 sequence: CASRDSLNTEAFF. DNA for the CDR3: TGTGCCAGCAGGGACAGCTTGAACACTGAAGCTTTCTTT.

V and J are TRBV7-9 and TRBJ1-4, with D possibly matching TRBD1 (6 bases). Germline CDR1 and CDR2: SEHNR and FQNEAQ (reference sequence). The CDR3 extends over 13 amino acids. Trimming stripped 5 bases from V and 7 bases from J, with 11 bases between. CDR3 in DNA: TGTGCCAGCAGCCGGACAGTCCCTGAAAAACTGTTTTTT. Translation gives CASSRTVPEKLFF.

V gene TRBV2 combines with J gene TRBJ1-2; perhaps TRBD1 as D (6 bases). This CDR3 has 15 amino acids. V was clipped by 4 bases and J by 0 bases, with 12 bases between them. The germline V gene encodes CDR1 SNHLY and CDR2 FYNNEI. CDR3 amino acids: CASSVYRETNYGYTF. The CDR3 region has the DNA TGTGCCAGCAGTGTATACAGGGAAACTAACTATGGCTACACCTTC.

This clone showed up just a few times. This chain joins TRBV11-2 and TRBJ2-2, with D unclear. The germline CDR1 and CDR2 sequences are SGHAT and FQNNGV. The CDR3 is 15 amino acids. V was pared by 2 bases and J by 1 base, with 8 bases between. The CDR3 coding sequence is TGTGCCAGCAGCTTAAGGTCGGGGAACACCGGGGAGCTGTTTTTT. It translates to CASSLRSGNTGELFF.

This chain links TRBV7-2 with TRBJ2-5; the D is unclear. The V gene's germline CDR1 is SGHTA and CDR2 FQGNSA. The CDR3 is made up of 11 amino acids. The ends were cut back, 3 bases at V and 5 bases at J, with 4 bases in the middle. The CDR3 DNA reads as TGTGCCAGCAGCTTCCTTGAGACCCAGTACTTC. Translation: CASSFLETQYF.

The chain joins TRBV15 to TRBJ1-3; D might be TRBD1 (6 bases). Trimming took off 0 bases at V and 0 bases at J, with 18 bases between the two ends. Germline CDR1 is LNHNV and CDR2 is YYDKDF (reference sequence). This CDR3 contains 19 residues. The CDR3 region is CATSREGGGWTRSGNTIYF. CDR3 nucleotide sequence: TGTGCCACCAGCAGAGAGGGCGGGGGCTGGACCCGCTCTGGAAACACCATATATTTT. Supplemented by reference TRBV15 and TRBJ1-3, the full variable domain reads DAMVIQNPRYQVTQFGKPVTLSCSQTLNHNVMYWYQQKSSQAPKLLFHYYDKDFNNEADTPDNFQSRRPNTSFCFLDIRSPGLGDTAMYLCATSREGGGWTRSGNTIYFGEGSWLTVV.

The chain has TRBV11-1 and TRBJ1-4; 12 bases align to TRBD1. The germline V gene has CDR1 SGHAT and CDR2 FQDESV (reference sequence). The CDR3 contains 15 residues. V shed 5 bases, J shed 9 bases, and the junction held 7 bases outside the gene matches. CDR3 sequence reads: CASSDRDRGRKKLFF. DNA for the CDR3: TGTGCCAGCAGCGACCGGGACAGGGGGCGGAAAAAACTGTTTTTT. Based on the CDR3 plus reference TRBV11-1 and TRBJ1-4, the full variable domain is EAEVAQSPRYKITEKSQAVAFWCDPISGHATLYWYRQILGQGPELLVQFQDESVVDDSQLPKDRFSAERLKGVDSTLKIQPAELGDSAMYLCASSDRDRGRKKLFFGSGTQLSVL.

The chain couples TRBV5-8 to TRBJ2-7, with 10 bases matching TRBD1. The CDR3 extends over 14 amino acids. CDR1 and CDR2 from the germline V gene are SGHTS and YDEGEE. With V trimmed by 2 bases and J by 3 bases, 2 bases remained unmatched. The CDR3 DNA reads TGTGCCAGCAGCTTTGGGACAGGGGTCTACGAGCAGTACTTC. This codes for CASSFGTGVYEQYF.

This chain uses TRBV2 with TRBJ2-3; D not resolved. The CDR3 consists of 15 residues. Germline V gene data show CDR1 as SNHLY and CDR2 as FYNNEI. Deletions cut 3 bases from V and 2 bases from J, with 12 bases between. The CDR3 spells CASSDSATTTDTQYF. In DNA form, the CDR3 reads TGTGCCAGCAGTGATTCGGCCACTACCACAGATACGCAGTATTTT.

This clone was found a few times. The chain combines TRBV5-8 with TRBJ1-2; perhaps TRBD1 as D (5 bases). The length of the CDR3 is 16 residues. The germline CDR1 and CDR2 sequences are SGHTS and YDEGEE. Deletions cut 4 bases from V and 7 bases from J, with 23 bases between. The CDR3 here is CASSPGQGGFFVGYTF. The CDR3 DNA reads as TGTGCCAGCAGCCCCGGGCAGGGAGGATTCTTCGTTGGCTACACCTTC.

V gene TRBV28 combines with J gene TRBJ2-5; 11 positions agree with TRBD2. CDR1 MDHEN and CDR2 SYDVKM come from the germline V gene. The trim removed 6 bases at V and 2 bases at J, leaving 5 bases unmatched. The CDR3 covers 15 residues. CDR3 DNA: TGTGCCAGCAGAACAACTAGCGGGAGACAAGAGACCCAGTACTTC. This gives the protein CASRTTSGRQETQYF.

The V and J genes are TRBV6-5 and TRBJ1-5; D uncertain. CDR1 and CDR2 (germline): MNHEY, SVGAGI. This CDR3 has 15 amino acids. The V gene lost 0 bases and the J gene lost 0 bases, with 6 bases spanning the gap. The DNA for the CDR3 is TGTGCCAGCAGTTACTCGGGCAGTAGCAATCAGCCCCAGCATTTT. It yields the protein CASSYSGSSNQPQHF.

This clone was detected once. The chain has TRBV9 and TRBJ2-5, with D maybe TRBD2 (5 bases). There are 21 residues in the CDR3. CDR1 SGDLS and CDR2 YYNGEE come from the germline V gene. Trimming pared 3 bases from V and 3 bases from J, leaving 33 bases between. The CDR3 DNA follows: TGTGCCAGCAGCGCTCCCTGGACCGACGAAAGAGCGGTAACCAAGGAAGAGACCCAGTACTTC. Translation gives CASSAPWTDERAVTKEETQYF.

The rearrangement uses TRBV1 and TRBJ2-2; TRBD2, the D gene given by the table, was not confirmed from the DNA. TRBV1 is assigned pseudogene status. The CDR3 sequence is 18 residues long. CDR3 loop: CTSSWAWSGRGPSGELFF. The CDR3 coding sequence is TGCACCAGCAGCTGGGCTTGGAGCGGGAGGGGACCTTCCGGGGAGCTGTTTTTT.

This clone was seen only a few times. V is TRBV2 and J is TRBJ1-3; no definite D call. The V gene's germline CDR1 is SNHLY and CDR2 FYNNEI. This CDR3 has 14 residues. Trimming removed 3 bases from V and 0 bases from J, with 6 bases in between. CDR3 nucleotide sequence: TGTGCCAGCAGTGAGGAGAACTCTGGAAACACCATATATTTT. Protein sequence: CASSEENSGNTIYF.

This CDR3 is CASKGIGHEKLFF. CDR3 nucleotide sequence: TGTGCCAGCAAGGGGATTGGGCATGAAAAACTGTTTTTT. J is TRBJ1-4 and V is TRBV27; possible D gene TRBD1, 5 bases. CDR3 length: 13 amino acids. Between the trimmed V and J ends, which lost 7 bases and 6 bases, there was a span of 12 bases. CDR1 and CDR2 (germline): MNHEY, SMNVEV (reference sequence).

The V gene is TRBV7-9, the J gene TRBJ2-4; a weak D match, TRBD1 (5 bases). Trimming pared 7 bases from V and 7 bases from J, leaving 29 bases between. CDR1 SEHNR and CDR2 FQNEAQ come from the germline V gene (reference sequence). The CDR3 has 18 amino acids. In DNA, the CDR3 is TGTGCCAGCATCCCCCTAGGGCACTCCGACAGACCGAGGAACATTCAGTACTTC. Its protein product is CASIPLGHSDRPRNIQYF.

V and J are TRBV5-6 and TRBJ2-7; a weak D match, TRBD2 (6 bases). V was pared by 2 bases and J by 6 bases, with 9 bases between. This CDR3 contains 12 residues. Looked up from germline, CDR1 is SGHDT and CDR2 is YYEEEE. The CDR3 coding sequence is TGTGCCAGCAGCTTTCTCGGGGGCGAGCAGTACTTC. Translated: CASSFLGGEQYF.